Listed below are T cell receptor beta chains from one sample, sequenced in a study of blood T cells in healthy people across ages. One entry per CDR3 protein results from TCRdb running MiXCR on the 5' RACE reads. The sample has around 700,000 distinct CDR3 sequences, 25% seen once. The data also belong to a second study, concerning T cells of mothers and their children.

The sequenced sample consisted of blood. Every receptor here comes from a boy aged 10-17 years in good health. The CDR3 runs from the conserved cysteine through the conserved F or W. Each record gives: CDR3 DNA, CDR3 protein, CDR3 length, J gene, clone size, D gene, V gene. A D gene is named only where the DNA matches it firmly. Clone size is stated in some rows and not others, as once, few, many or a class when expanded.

CDR3 DNA: TGTGCCAGCAGCCGTGGAGTCGGTTCAACCAATGAGCAGTTCTTC
CDR3 protein: CASSRGVGSTNEQFF
CDR3 length: 15
J gene: TRBJ2-1
clone size: .
D gene: .
V gene: TRBV7-2

CDR3 DNA: TGTGCCAGCAAGGGCGGGAGGAACACCGGGGAGCTGTTTTTT
CDR3 protein: CASKGGRNTGELFF
CDR3 length: 14
J gene: TRBJ2-2
clone size: .
D gene: TRBD2
V gene: TRBV12-3/TRBV12-4

CDR3 DNA: TGCAGCGCCTACGGACAGGGGGTGTCCGGCGACTATGGCTACACCTTC
CDR3 protein: CSAYGQGVSGDYGYTF
CDR3 length: 16
J gene: TRBJ1-2
clone size: .
D gene: TRBD1
V gene: TRBV29-1

CDR3 DNA: TGTGCCAGCAGTAGGGCCCTAGCGCCATCCTACGAGCAGTACTTC
CDR3 protein: CASSRALAPSYEQYF
CDR3 length: 15
J gene: TRBJ2-7
clone size: few
D gene: .
V gene: TRBV7-9

CDR3 DNA: TGTGCCAGCAGCCCCATTTCGCGAAGATACAATGAGCAGTTCTTC
CDR3 protein: CASSPISRRYNEQFF
CDR3 length: 15
J gene: TRBJ2-1
clone size: .
D gene: .
V gene: TRBV7-9

CDR3 DNA: TGCAGTGCCGGGGGCTCTGGGGCCAACGTCCTGACTTTC
CDR3 protein: CSAGGSGANVLTF
CDR3 length: 13
J gene: TRBJ2-6
clone size: .
D gene: .
V gene: TRBV20-1

CDR3 DNA: TGTGCCAGCAGCACCAGCGGGCGAAGCACAGATACGCAGTATTTT
CDR3 protein: CASSTSGRSTDTQYF
CDR3 length: 15
J gene: TRBJ2-3
clone size: .
D gene: .
V gene: TRBV9

CDR3 DNA: TGTGCCAGCAGCTTGAGGTCGTCTACCCGTTTCGGTGAGCAGTTCTTC
CDR3 protein: CASSLRSSTRFGEQFF
CDR3 length: 16
J gene: TRBJ2-1
clone size: many
D gene: .
V gene: TRBV5-6

CDR3 DNA: TGCGCCAGCAGCCTCCGGGGGGCTAGCGACACCTACGAGCAGTACTTC
CDR3 protein: CASSLRGASDTYEQYF
CDR3 length: 16
J gene: TRBJ2-7
clone size: .
D gene: .
V gene: TRBV4-1

CDR3 DNA: TGCAGCGTTGATGGGGGAGGCAGGGACCTCTTCAATGAGCAGTTCTTC
CDR3 protein: CSVDGGGRDLFNEQFF
CDR3 length: 16
J gene: TRBJ2-1
clone size: .
D gene: .
V gene: TRBV29-1

CDR3 DNA: TGTGCCAGCAGCCAAGGGACCGCGAGCTCCTACGAGCAGTACTTC
CDR3 protein: CASSQGTASSYEQYF
CDR3 length: 15
J gene: TRBJ2-7
clone size: .
D gene: .
V gene: TRBV3-1

CDR3 DNA: TGTGCCAGCAGGCCACTGACTAGCGCCTTCACAGATACGCAGTATTTT
CDR3 protein: CASRPLTSAFTDTQYF
CDR3 length: 16
J gene: TRBJ2-3
clone size: .
D gene: TRBD2
V gene: TRBV28

CDR3 DNA: TGTGCCAGCAGCTCCCGGGACTACAACTCCTACAATGAGCAGTTCTTC
CDR3 protein: CASSSRDYNSYNEQFF
CDR3 length: 16
J gene: TRBJ2-1
clone size: once
D gene: TRBD2
V gene: TRBV13

CDR3 DNA: TGCAGCGTTCTCACCTGGGCTAATGAAAAACTGTTTTTT
CDR3 protein: CSVLTWANEKLFF
CDR3 length: 13
J gene: TRBJ1-4
clone size: few
D gene: .
V gene: TRBV29-1

CDR3 DNA: TGCAGCCATAAACAGGGACAAGAGACCCAGTACTTC
CDR3 protein: CSHKQGQETQYF
CDR3 length: 12
J gene: TRBJ2-5
clone size: .
D gene: .
V gene: TRBV29-1

CDR3 DNA: TGTGCCAGCAGCCCAGCCTCCCTAACTAGCACAGATACGCAGTATTTT
CDR3 protein: CASSPASLTSTDTQYF
CDR3 length: 16
J gene: TRBJ2-3
clone size: few
D gene: .
V gene: TRBV11-2

CDR3 DNA: TGTGCCACCAGCAGTCCGGGACAGGGGGCGCCGAATGGCTACACCTTC
CDR3 protein: CATSSPGQGAPNGYTF
CDR3 length: 16
J gene: TRBJ1-2
clone size: .
D gene: TRBD1
V gene: TRBV15

CDR3 DNA: TGTGCCAGCAGTCCTAGCGCAGATATGGAGTATTTT
CDR3 protein: CASSPSADMEYF
CDR3 length: 12
J gene: TRBJ2-3
clone size: once
D gene: .
V gene: TRBV12-3/TRBV12-4

CDR3 DNA: TGCAGTGCTAGAGATCTTGGTAGCGGGAGTTTATACGAGCAGTACTTC
CDR3 protein: CSARDLGSGSLYEQYF
CDR3 length: 16
J gene: TRBJ2-7
clone size: .
D gene: TRBD2
V gene: TRBV20-1

CDR3 DNA: TGTGCCAGCAGTTACGATATCCATAACTATGGCTACACCTTC
CDR3 protein: CASSYDIHNYGYTF
CDR3 length: 14
J gene: TRBJ1-2
clone size: .
D gene: .
V gene: TRBV6-5

CDR3 DNA: TGCAGCGTCACGACGGGGCGCGAGGGGTTGGAGACCCAGTACTTC
CDR3 protein: CSVTTGREGLETQYF
CDR3 length: 15
J gene: TRBJ2-5
clone size: .
D gene: .
V gene: TRBV29-1

CDR3 DNA: TGTGCCAGCAGTTTGTATAAAGACAGTTACAATCAGCCCCAGCATTTT
CDR3 protein: CASSLYKDSYNQPQHF
CDR3 length: 16
J gene: TRBJ1-5
clone size: .
D gene: .
V gene: TRBV28

CDR3 DNA: TGTGCCAGCAGCCACACTACTAGCGGGGGCTACAATGAGCAGTTCTTC
CDR3 protein: CASSHTTSGGYNEQFF
CDR3 length: 16
J gene: TRBJ2-1
clone size: few
D gene: TRBD2
V gene: TRBV6-2/TRBV6-3

CDR3 DNA: TGTGCCAGCAGCCAAAGCTTTGACTGGGGAACATACGAGCAGTACTTC
CDR3 protein: CASSQSFDWGTYEQYF
CDR3 length: 16
J gene: TRBJ2-7
clone size: few
D gene: .
V gene: TRBV3-1

CDR3 DNA: TGCGCCAGCAGCCAACCCGGTAATGAAAAACTGTTTTTT
CDR3 protein: CASSQPGNEKLFF
CDR3 length: 13
J gene: TRBJ1-4
clone size: .
D gene: .
V gene: TRBV4-1

CDR3 DNA: TGTGTCAAAACTACGAGCTCCTATAATTCACCCCTCCACTTT
CDR3 protein: CVKTTSSYNSPLHF
CDR3 length: 14
J gene: TRBJ1-6
clone size: .
D gene: .
V gene: TRBV2

CDR3 DNA: TGTGCCAGCAGCTTTGACAGGGTTGAGCAGTTCTTC
CDR3 protein: CASSFDRVEQFF
CDR3 length: 12
J gene: TRBJ2-1
clone size: few
D gene: TRBD1
V gene: TRBV12-3/TRBV12-4

CDR3 DNA: TGTGCCAGCAGCTCGGTCAGGGCTCTGGACTATGGCTACACCTTC
CDR3 protein: CASSSVRALDYGYTF
CDR3 length: 15
J gene: TRBJ1-2
clone size: .
D gene: .
V gene: TRBV13

CDR3 DNA: TGTGCCAGCAGTTCATCTGGTGTGGACAGGCTGACCGGCGCCCGTAATTCACCCCTCCACTTT
CDR3 protein: CASSSSGVDRLTGARNSPLHF
CDR3 length: 21
J gene: TRBJ1-6
clone size: .
D gene: TRBD1
V gene: TRBV27

CDR3 DNA: TGCGCCAGTTCCCGGGACAGCGAAACCGGCTACACCTTC
CDR3 protein: CASSRDSETGYTF
CDR3 length: 13
J gene: TRBJ1-2
clone size: .
D gene: TRBD1
V gene: TRBV5-1

CDR3 DNA: TGTGCCAGCCCCGGACAGGGTCCCTACAATGAGCAGTTCTTC
CDR3 protein: CASPGQGPYNEQFF
CDR3 length: 14
J gene: TRBJ2-1
clone size: .
D gene: TRBD1
V gene: TRBV6-4

CDR3 DNA: TGCGCCAGCAGTTCTTCCGGGACAGGGGAAGTCAATGAGCAGTTCTTC
CDR3 protein: CASSSSGTGEVNEQFF
CDR3 length: 16
J gene: TRBJ2-1
clone size: once
D gene: TRBD1
V gene: TRBV4-1

CDR3 DNA: TGCAGCGTTGCCCAAACAGGGGCGAGCACCGGGGAGCTGTTTTTT
CDR3 protein: CSVAQTGASTGELFF
CDR3 length: 15
J gene: TRBJ2-2
clone size: .
D gene: TRBD1
V gene: TRBV29-1

CDR3 DNA: TGCAGCACCGCCAGGGACGGTTACGAGCAGTACTTC
CDR3 protein: CSTARDGYEQYF
CDR3 length: 12
J gene: TRBJ2-7
clone size: few
D gene: .
V gene: TRBV29-1

CDR3 DNA: TGCGCCAGCAGCCAAACCCGGGAAGGCTACACCTTC
CDR3 protein: CASSQTREGYTF
CDR3 length: 12
J gene: TRBJ1-2
clone size: .
D gene: .
V gene: TRBV4-3

CDR3 DNA: TGTGCCAGCAGCCCCGAGACAGACGTCTCCTACGAACAGTACTTC
CDR3 protein: CASSPETDVSYEQYF
CDR3 length: 15
J gene: TRBJ2-5
clone size: .
D gene: .
V gene: TRBV11-2

CDR3 DNA: TGCAGCGTTGGGACTAGCGGCCAGAGGGAGGAGACCCAGTACTTC
CDR3 protein: CSVGTSGQREETQYF
CDR3 length: 15
J gene: TRBJ2-5
clone size: .
D gene: TRBD2
V gene: TRBV29-1

CDR3 DNA: TGTGCCAGCAGCTTGGGCGTGACAGGGAGGAATGGCTACACCTTC
CDR3 protein: CASSLGVTGRNGYTF
CDR3 length: 15
J gene: TRBJ1-2
clone size: .
D gene: TRBD1
V gene: TRBV5-6

CDR3 DNA: TGCGCCAGCAGCCAAGATTTAAGGGGAGGCGGTGAAAAACTGTTTTTT
CDR3 protein: CASSQDLRGGGEKLFF
CDR3 length: 16
J gene: TRBJ1-4
clone size: .
D gene: .
V gene: TRBV4-3

CDR3 DNA: TGTGCCAGCAGCTTACGGATTACAGGGAACTATGGCTACACCTTC
CDR3 protein: CASSLRITGNYGYTF
CDR3 length: 15
J gene: TRBJ1-2
clone size: .
D gene: .
V gene: TRBV7-2

CDR3 DNA: TGCGCCAGCAGCTTGGGACAGGGGTCCTTGATCGCCAAAAACATTCAGTACTTC
CDR3 protein: CASSLGQGSLIAKNIQYF
CDR3 length: 18
J gene: TRBJ2-4
clone size: .
D gene: TRBD1
V gene: TRBV5-1

CDR3 DNA: TGTGCCAGCAGAGGAAGTTGGGGGAAAGGGGGCTCCTACGGGCAGTACTTC
CDR3 protein: CASRGSWGKGGSYGQYF
CDR3 length: 17
J gene: TRBJ2-7
clone size: .
D gene: TRBD1
V gene: TRBV7-8

CDR3 DNA: TGTGCCAGCCGGGGTTCCCCCTCCGGGGAGCTGTTTTTT
CDR3 protein: CASRGSPSGELFF
CDR3 length: 13
J gene: TRBJ2-2
clone size: .
D gene: .
V gene: TRBV28

CDR3 DNA: TGTGCCAGCAGTCCCAGGGATTTAATTACCTACGAGCAGTACTTC
CDR3 protein: CASSPRDLITYEQYF
CDR3 length: 15
J gene: TRBJ2-7
clone size: .
D gene: .
V gene: TRBV6-2/TRBV6-3

CDR3 DNA: TGTGCCAGCAGCTTAGAAGGCAGGGGATATCAAGAGACCCAGTACTTC
CDR3 protein: CASSLEGRGYQETQYF
CDR3 length: 16
J gene: TRBJ2-5
clone size: .
D gene: .
V gene: TRBV7-9

CDR3 DNA: TGCAGCGCGTACAACACCGGGGAGCTGTTTTTT
CDR3 protein: CSAYNTGELFF
CDR3 length: 11
J gene: TRBJ2-2
clone size: few
D gene: .
V gene: TRBV29-1

CDR3 DNA: TGTGCCAGCAGCTCGGCAGCGGGAACAACCTACGAGCAGTACTTC
CDR3 protein: CASSSAAGTTYEQYF
CDR3 length: 15
J gene: TRBJ2-7
clone size: .
D gene: TRBD2
V gene: TRBV7-6

CDR3 DNA: TGCAGCGTTGGTTTCCGGGAATCTACTCCAAGCGAGCAGTTCTTC
CDR3 protein: CSVGFRESTPSEQFF
CDR3 length: 15
J gene: TRBJ2-1
clone size: few
D gene: .
V gene: TRBV29-1

CDR3 DNA: TGTGCCAGCAGGGGGACTAGGTTAAGCTCCTACAATGAGCAGTTCTTC
CDR3 protein: CASRGTRLSSYNEQFF
CDR3 length: 16
J gene: TRBJ2-1
clone size: .
D gene: TRBD2
V gene: TRBV12-3/TRBV12-4

CDR3 DNA: TGCGCCAGCAGCTTCCATACTACCTACGAGCAGTACTTC
CDR3 protein: CASSFHTTYEQYF
CDR3 length: 13
J gene: TRBJ2-7
clone size: .
D gene: .
V gene: TRBV5-1

CDR3 DNA: TGTGCCAGCAGCTCTAGGACGGGGCACTACGAGCAGTACTTC
CDR3 protein: CASSSRTGHYEQYF
CDR3 length: 14
J gene: TRBJ2-7
clone size: .
D gene: .
V gene: TRBV3-1

CDR3 DNA: TGTGCCAGTAGTATACGGGGGGTTAACACCGGGGAGCTGTTTTTT
CDR3 protein: CASSIRGVNTGELFF
CDR3 length: 15
J gene: TRBJ2-2
clone size: .
D gene: TRBD2
V gene: TRBV19

CDR3 DNA: TGTGCCAGCAGTCCATGGACTAGTTGGGGAGATACGCAGTATTTT
CDR3 protein: CASSPWTSWGDTQYF
CDR3 length: 15
J gene: TRBJ2-3
clone size: few
D gene: TRBD2
V gene: TRBV27

CDR3 DNA: TGCGCCAGCAGCCAAGATATTGGCTTAGACCGGGAGCTGTTTTTT
CDR3 protein: CASSQDIGLDRELFF
CDR3 length: 15
J gene: TRBJ2-2
clone size: few
D gene: .
V gene: TRBV4-1

CDR3 DNA: TGTGCCAGCAGAAGGACAGGGCACACAGATACGCAGTATTTT
CDR3 protein: CASRRTGHTDTQYF
CDR3 length: 14
J gene: TRBJ2-3
clone size: .
D gene: TRBD1
V gene: TRBV6-5

CDR3 DNA: TGTGCCAGCAGCCGAAGACAGGGGGCGGACTACAATCAGCCCCAGCATTTT
CDR3 protein: CASSRRQGADYNQPQHF
CDR3 length: 17
J gene: TRBJ1-5
clone size: .
D gene: TRBD1
V gene: TRBV27

CDR3 DNA: TGTGCCAGCAGCTTGGAAGGGGTCACCGACACCGGGGAGCTGTTTTTT
CDR3 protein: CASSLEGVTDTGELFF
CDR3 length: 16
J gene: TRBJ2-2
clone size: many
D gene: .
V gene: TRBV5-6